The 14 T cell receptor beta chains below were found in one sample sequenced in a study of blood T cell repertoires in COVID-19. Produced via immunoSEQ multiplex PCR; TCRdb's table is partial and in-frame only. The table has around 180,000 clones, under 85% seen once. Sequenced: peripheral blood. The source is a human donor in a cohort sampled during active COVID-19.

This clone turned up a few times. The identical CDR3 is also encoded by other nucleotide sequences in the sample. This chain connects TRBV19 to TRBJ1-2, with D possibly matching TRBD1 (5 bases). This CDR3 is 14 amino acids long. Trimming removed 3 bases at V and 3 bases at J, with 11 bases between. The germline gives CDR1 LNHDA, CDR2 SQIVND (reference sequence). The DNA of the CDR3 is TGTGCCAGTAGTATCCGTCCGGGGGACTATGGCTACACCTTC. Translation: CASSIRPGDYGYTF.

The chain links TRBV6-5 to TRBJ2-7, with 7 positions matching TRBD1. This CDR3 comprises 15 residues. V lost 6 bases to trimming and J lost 6 bases; unmatched junction nucleotides: 14. Germline loops: CDR1 MNHEY, CDR2 SVGAGI. The CDR3 DNA follows: TGTGCCAGCAGCCATTCGGACAGGTACCCTGGCGAGCAGTACTTC. Translated: CASSHSDRYPGEQYF.

Only a few counts were recorded for this clone. The rearrangement joins TRBV18 to TRBJ2-2, with D perhaps TRBD1 (5 bases). V lost 8 bases and J 7 bases, leaving 17 bases between the germline ends. The CDR3 loop spans 14 amino acids. CDR1 and CDR2 from the germline V gene are KGHSH and LQKENI. The CDR3 here is CASVDIPSGGELFF. The DNA for the CDR3 is TGTGCCAGCGTGGACATCCCCTCTGGCGGGGAGCTGTTTTTT.

This clone has a handful of counts. This CDR3 reads CASSMTGFGNTIYF. CDR3 sequence (DNA): TGTGCCAGCAGCATGACAGGGTTTGGAAACACCATATATTTT. The chain has TRBV6-5 and TRBJ1-3, with 7 bases matching TRBD1. The CDR3 spans 14 residues. Germline lookup yields CDR1 MNHEY and CDR2 SVGAGI. V lost 6 bases to trimming and J lost 3 bases; unmatched junction nucleotides: 5.

A single count supports this clone. The chain links TRBV2 to TRBJ2-3; 10 bases agree with TRBD1. CDR1 is SNHLY, CDR2 FYNNEI, per germline. CDR3 length: 15 residues. V shed 5 bases and J 3 bases; nucleotides not matched to a gene: 5. The CDR3 DNA reads as TGTGCCAGCAGTCCCCAGGGACAGGGGACAGATACGCAGTATTTT. Protein product: CASSPQGQGTDTQYF.

The V and J genes are TRBV24-1 and TRBJ1-2; 8 positions match TRBD1. The CDR3 runs to 13 residues. The V gene's germline CDR1 is KGHDR and CDR2 SFDVKD. V lost 3 bases, J lost 7 bases, and 3 bases stayed unmatched. The CDR3: CATSDPQGAGYTF. CDR3 sequence (DNA): TGTGCCACCAGTGATCCCCAGGGGGCTGGCTACACCTTC.

V is TRBV7-9 and J is TRBJ2-7; TRBD2 matches at 10 bases. J lost 13 bases, V lost 4 bases, and 13 bases had no gene match. CDR1 is SEHNR and CDR2 is FQNEAQ in the germline V gene (reference sequence). This CDR3 contains 14 residues. The chain's CDR3 is CASSSAPGLARPYF. The CDR3 nucleotides read TGTGCCAGCAGCTCAGCTCCGGGACTAGCGCGACCTTACTTC.

This chain links TRBV5-1 with TRBJ1-1, with TRBD1 matching 7 bases. The trim removed 3 bases at V and 2 bases at J, leaving 10 bases unmatched. This CDR3 is 16 amino acids long. Germline V gene lookup returns CDR1 SGHRS and CDR2 YFSETQ. Here the CDR3 reads CASSSRTGTENTEAFF. In DNA form, the CDR3 reads TGCGCCAGCAGCTCGCGTACCGGGACAGAAAACACTGAAGCTTTCTTT.

This sequence joins TRBV3-1 (or the pseudogene TRBV3-2) and TRBJ2-7; unclear D gene. The CDR3 has 14 residues. The germline V and J ends were trimmed by 4 bases and 3 bases, with 13 bases remaining between them. Germline-derived CDR1 and CDR2 are LGHDT and YNNKEL (reference sequence). The CDR3 loop reads CASSPRLVVYEQYF. Written as DNA, the CDR3 is TGTGCCAGCAGCCCGCGGCTTGTCGTCTACGAGCAGTACTTC.

The count of this clone is one. The V and J genes are TRBV19 and TRBJ1-5; possible D gene TRBD1, 5 bases. Trimming shortened V by 6 bases and J by 0 bases, and 18 bases separated the two germline ends. From germline, CDR1 is LNHDA and CDR2 SQIVND (reference sequence). This CDR3 spans 17 amino acids. CDR3: CASRGDSRENSNQPQHF. CDR3 coding DNA: TGTGCCAGTAGGGGCGACAGCAGAGAAAATAGCAATCAGCCCCAGCATTTT.

The chain couples TRBV4-1 to TRBJ2-7; 8 bases map to TRBD1. The CDR3 contains 14 residues. Looked up from germline, CDR1 is MGHRA and CDR2 is YSYEKL. V was clipped by 0 bases and J by 3 bases; unmatched bases: 1. DNA of the CDR3: TGCGCCAGCAGCCAAGAGGGACAGGACTACGAGCAGTACTTC. As protein: CASSQEGQDYEQYF.

The chain employs TRBV5-1 and TRBJ2-7, with 8 positions matching TRBD2. Germline lookup yields CDR1 SGHRS and CDR2 YFSETQ. With V trimmed by 7 bases and J by 5 bases, 8 bases remained unmatched. The CDR3 length is 13 residues. This CDR3 is CASRGGGGHEQYF. CDR3 DNA sequence: TGCGCCAGCCGGGGGGGTGGCGGCCACGAGCAGTACTTC.

This rearrangement joins TRBV6-5 to TRBJ2-7, with D tentatively TRBD1 (6 bases). This CDR3 has 14 amino acids. Germline-derived CDR1 and CDR2 are MNHEY and SVGAGI. The V end was cut by 0 bases, the J end by 5 bases, with 11 bases between. CDR3 coding DNA: TGTGCCAGCAGTTACTCCACCAGGGGCGACGAGCAGTACTTC. As protein: CASSYSTRGDEQYF.

This clone has just a few counts. This chain uses TRBV19 with TRBJ1-6; the D is unclear. Trimming removed 5 bases from V and 0 bases from J, with 11 bases in between. From germline, CDR1 is LNHDA and CDR2 SQIVND (reference sequence). The CDR3 runs 16 residues. CDR3 nucleotides: TGTGCCAGTAGTCCAGGACTGAGCTCCTATAATTCACCCCTCCACTTT. Amino acids: CASSPGLSSYNSPLHF.